This T cell receptor beta chain was recorded in a study of blood T cell repertoires in COVID-19. Whole-study context: Samples of COVID-19 (acute and convalescent) were obtained from the United States, Italy and Spain.

Assay: immunoSEQ multiplex PCR; the TCRdb copy retains only in-frame clones and omits some. The table lists 100,000 or so clones, 80% to 85% of them singletons. The CDR3 is 16 residues long. Per the germline V gene, CDR1 is SGHTA and CDR2 is FQGNSA. V was pared by 5 bases and J by 5 bases, with 8 bases of the junction left unmatched. The chain recombines TRBV7-2 with TRBJ2-2; 10 bases are shared with TRBD1. This TCR derives from a woman older than 75 with acute or convalescent COVID-19. Sequencing was done on a sample of peripheral blood. CDR3 nucleotide sequence: TGTGCCAGCAGCCCGCGACAGGGGGCGCGAACCGGGGAGCTGTTTTTT. Amino acids: CASSPRQGARTGELFF. The complete variable domain, with remaining parts taken from reference TRBV7-2 and TRBJ2-2, reads GAGVSQSPSNKVTEKGKDVELRCDPISGHTALYWYRQSLGQGLEFLIYFQGNSAPDKSGLPSDRFSAERTGGSVSTLTIQRTQQEDSAVYLCASSPRQGARTGELFFGEGSRLTVL.